This T cell receptor (beta chain) was obtained from a study of blood T cell repertoires in COVID-19. Clones were read by immunoSEQ multiplex PCR, and TCRdb kept only the in-frame ones, dropping some. This sample yields roughly 380,000 clones, of which about nine tenths are seen a single time; 0.95% to 1.1% belongs to the top ten. V lost 3 bases, J lost 0 bases, and 2 bases stayed unmatched. The CDR3 is made up of 15 amino acids. Germline V lookup: CDR1 SGHAT, CDR2 FQDESV (reference sequence). This receptor was obtained from a woman in her twenties or thirties who had been exposed to COVID-19. The chain recombines TRBV11-1 with TRBJ2-7; 10 positions agree with TRBD2. The sample comprised PBMCs or T cells enriched from blood (not recorded which). The CDR3 nucleotides read TGTGCCAGCAGCTTGACTAGCGGGCACTCCTACGAGCAGTACTTC. It encodes CASSLTSGHSYEQYF.